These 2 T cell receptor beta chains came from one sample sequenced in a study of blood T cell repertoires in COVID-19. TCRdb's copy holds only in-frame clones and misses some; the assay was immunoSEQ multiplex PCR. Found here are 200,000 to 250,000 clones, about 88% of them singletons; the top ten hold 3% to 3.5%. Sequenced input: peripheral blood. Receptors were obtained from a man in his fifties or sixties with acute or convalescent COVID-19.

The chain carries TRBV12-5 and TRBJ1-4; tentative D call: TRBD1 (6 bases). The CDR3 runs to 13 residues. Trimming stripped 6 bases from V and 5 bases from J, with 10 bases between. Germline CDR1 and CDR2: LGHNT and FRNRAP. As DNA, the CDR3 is TGTGCTAGTGGAAACAGGGCCAATGAAAAACTGTTTTTT. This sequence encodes CASGNRANEKLFF.

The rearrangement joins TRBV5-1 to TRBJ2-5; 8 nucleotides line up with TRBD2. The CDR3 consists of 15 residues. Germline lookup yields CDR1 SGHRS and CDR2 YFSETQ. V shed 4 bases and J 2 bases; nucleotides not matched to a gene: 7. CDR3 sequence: CASSPSGGLQETQYF. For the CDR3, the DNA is TGCGCCAGCAGCCCGAGCGGGGGTTTGCAAGAGACCCAGTACTTC.